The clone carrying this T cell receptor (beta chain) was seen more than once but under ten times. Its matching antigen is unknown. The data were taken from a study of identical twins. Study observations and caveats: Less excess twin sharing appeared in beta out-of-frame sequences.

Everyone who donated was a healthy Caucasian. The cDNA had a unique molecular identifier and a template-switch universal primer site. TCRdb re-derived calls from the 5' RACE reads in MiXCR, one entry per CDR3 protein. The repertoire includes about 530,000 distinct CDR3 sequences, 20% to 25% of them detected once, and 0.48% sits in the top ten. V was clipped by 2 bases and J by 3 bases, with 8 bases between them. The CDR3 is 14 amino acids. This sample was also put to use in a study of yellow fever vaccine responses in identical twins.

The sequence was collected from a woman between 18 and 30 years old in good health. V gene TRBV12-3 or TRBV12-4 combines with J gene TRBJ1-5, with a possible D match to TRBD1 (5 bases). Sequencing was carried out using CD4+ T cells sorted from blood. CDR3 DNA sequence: TGTGCCAGCAGTTTAAGACAGTCCAATCAGCCCCAGCATTTT. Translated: CASSLRQSNQPQHF.